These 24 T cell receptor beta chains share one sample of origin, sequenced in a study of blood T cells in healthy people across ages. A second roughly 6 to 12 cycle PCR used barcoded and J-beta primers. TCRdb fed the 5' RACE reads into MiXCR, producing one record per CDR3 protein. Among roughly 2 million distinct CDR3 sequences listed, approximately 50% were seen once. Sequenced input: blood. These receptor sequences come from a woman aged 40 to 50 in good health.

Here the CDR3 reads CSAASRTGGTYNEQFF. The DNA of the CDR3 is TGCAGTGCTGCCTCCAGGACAGGGGGCACCTACAATGAGCAGTTCTTC. The gene calls are TRBV20-1 and TRBJ2-1, with 11 bases that match TRBD1. CDR1 DFQATT and CDR2 SNEGSKA come from the germline V gene (reference sequence). CDR3 length: 16 residues. V dropped 5 bases and J dropped 2; count of bases not matched to a gene: 8.

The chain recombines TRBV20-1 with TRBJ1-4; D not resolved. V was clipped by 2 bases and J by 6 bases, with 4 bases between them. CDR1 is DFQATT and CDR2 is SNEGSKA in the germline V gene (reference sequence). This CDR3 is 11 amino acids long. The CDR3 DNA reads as TGCAGTGCTAGAAGATATGAAAAACTGTTTTTT. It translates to CSARRYEKLFF.

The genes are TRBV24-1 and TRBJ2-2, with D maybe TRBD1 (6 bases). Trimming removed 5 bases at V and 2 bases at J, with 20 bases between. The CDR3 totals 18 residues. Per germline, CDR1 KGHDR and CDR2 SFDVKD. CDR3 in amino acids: CATSAFTGTNDNTGELFF. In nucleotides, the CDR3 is TGTGCCACCAGTGCCTTTACCGGGACAAATGATAACACCGGGGAGCTGTTTTTT.

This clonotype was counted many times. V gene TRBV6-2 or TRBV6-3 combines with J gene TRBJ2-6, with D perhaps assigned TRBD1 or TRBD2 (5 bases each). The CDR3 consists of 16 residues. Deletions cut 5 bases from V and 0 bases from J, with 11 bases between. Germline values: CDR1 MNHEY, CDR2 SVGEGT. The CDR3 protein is CASSKGGTSGANVLTF. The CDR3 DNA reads TGTGCCAGCAGTAAAGGTGGGACCTCTGGGGCCAACGTCCTGACTTTC.

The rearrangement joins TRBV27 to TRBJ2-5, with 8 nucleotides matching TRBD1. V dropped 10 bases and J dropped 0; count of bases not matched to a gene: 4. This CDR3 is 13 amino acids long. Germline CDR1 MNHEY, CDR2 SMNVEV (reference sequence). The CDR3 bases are TGTGCCACCAGGACAGGGAACCAAGAGACCCAGTACTTC. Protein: CATRTGNQETQYF.

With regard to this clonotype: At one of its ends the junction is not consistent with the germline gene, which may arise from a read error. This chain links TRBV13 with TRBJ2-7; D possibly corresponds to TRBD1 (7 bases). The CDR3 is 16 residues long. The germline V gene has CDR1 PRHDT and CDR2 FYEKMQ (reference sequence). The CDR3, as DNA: TGTGTCAGCAGCTTAAATGCGGGGCAGGGGGGTTACGAGCAGTACTTC. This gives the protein CVSSLNAGQGGYEQYF.

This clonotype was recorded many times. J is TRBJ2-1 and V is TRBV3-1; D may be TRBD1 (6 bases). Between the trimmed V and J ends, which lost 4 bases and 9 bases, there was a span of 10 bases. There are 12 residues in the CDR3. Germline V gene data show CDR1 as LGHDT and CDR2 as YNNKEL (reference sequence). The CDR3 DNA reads TGTGCCAGCAGCCGCCGGGACACTGAGCAGTTCTTC. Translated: CASSRRDTEQFF.

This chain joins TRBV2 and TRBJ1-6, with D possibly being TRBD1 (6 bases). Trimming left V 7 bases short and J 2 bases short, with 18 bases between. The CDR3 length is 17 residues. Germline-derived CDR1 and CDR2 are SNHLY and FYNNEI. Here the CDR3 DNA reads TGTGCCAGCAAGGGGACAAGCCAGGGAACCTATAATTCACCCCTCCACTTT. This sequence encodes CASKGTSQGTYNSPLHF. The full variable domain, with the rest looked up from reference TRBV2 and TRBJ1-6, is EPEVTQTPSHQVTQMGQEVILRCVPISNHLYFYWYRQILGQKVEFLVSFYNNEISEKSEIFDDQFSVERPDGSNFTLKIRSTKLEDSAMYFCASKGTSQGTYNSPLHFGNGTRLTVT.

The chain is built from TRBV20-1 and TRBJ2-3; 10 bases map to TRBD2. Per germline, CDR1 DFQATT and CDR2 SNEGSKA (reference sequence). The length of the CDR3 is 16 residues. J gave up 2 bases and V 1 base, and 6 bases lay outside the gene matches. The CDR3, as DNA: TGCAGTGCTAGAGCGCCTAGCGGGAGTTACACAGATACGCAGTATTTT. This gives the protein CSARAPSGSYTDTQYF.

This chain's CDR3 is CASSLRQPKHYGYTF. As DNA, the CDR3 is TGTGCCAGCAGTTTAAGGCAGCCCAAACACTATGGCTACACCTTC. The rearrangement joins TRBV28 to TRBJ1-2; D call uncertain. This CDR3 is 15 amino acids long. V dropped 2 bases and J dropped 3 bases, with 13 bases sitting between them. Per germline, CDR1 MDHEN and CDR2 SYDVKM.

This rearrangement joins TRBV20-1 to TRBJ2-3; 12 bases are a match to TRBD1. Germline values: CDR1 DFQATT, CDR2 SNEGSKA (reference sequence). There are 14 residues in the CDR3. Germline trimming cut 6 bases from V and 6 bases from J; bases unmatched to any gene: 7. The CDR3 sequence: CSAEAGQGADTQYF. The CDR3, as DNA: TGCAGTGCCGAAGCGGGACAGGGGGCCGATACGCAGTATTTT.

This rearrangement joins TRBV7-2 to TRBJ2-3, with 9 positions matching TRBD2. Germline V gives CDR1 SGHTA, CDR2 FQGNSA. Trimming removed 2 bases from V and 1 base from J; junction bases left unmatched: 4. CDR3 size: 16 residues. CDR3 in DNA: TGTGCCAGCAGCTTAAGTCTAGCGGGGCGCACAGATACGCAGTATTTT. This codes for CASSLSLAGRTDTQYF.

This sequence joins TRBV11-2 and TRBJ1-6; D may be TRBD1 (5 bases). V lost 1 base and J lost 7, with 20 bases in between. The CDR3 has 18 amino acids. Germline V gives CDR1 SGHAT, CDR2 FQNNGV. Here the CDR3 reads CASSLGRRSQGLNSPLHF. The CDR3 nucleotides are TGTGCCAGCAGCTTAGGCCGCCGAAGCCAGGGACTCAATTCACCCCTCCACTTT.

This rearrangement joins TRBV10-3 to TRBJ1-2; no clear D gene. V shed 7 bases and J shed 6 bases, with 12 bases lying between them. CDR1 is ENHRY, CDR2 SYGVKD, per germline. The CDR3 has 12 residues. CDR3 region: CAIKSAWDGYTF. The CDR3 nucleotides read TGTGCCATCAAAAGTGCTTGGGATGGCTACACCTTC.

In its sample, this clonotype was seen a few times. CDR3 amino acids: CAISESGARDTQYF. The CDR3 DNA is TGTGCCATCAGTGAGTCGGGAGCTAGGGATACGCAGTATTTT. The chain employs TRBV10-3 and TRBJ2-3; possible D gene TRBD2, 5 bases. Germline V gives CDR1 ENHRY, CDR2 SYGVKD. There are 14 residues in the CDR3. The V gene lost 0 bases and the J gene lost 6 bases, with 10 bases spanning the gap.

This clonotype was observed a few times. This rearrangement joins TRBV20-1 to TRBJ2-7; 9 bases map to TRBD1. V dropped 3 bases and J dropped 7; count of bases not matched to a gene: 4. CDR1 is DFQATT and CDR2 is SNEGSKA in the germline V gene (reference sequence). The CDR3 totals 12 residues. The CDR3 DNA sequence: TGCAGTGCTAGGAACAGGGGGCGGGAGCAGTACTTC. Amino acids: CSARNRGREQYF.

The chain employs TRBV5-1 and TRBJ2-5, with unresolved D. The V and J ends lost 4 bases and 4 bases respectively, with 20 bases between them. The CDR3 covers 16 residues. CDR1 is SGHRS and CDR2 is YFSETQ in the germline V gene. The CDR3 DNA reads TGCGCCAGCAGCATACAAACAATGGCTCTGGGAGAGACCCAGTACTTC. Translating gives CASSIQTMALGETQYF.

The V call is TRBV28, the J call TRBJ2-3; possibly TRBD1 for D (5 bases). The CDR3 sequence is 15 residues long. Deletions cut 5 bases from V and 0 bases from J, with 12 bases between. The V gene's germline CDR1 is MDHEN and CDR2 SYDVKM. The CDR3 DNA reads TGTGCCAGCAGTCCCAGACAGATCAGCACAGATACGCAGTATTTT. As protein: CASSPRQISTDTQYF.

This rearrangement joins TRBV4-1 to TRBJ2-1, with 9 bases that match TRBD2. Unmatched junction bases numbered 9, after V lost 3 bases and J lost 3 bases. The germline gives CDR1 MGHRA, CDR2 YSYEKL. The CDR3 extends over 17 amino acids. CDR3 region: CASSQVAASGVYNEQFF. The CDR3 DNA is TGCGCCAGCAGCCAGGTGGCGGCTAGCGGGGTCTACAATGAGCAGTTCTTC.

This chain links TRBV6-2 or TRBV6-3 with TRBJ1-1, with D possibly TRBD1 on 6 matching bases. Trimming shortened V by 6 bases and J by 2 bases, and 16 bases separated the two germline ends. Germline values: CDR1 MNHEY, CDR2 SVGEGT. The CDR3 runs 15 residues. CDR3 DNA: TGTGCCAGCAGCACGGCAGGGGCTCATAACACTGAAGCTTTCTTT. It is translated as CASSTAGAHNTEAFF.

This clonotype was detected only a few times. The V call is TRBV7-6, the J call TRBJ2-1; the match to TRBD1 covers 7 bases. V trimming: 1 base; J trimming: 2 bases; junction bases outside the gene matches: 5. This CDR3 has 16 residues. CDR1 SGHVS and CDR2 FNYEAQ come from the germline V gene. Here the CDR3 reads CASSLGTGFTYNEQFF. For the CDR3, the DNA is TGTGCCAGCAGCTTAGGGACAGGTTTTACCTACAATGAGCAGTTCTTC.

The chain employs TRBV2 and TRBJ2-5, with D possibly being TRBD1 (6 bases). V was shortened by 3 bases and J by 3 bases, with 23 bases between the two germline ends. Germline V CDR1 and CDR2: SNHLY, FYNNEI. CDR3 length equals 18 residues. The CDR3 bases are TGTGCCAGCAGTGACACTTACAGGACAGTTGAAACTGAAGAGACCCAGTACTTC. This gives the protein CASSDTYRTVETEETQYF.

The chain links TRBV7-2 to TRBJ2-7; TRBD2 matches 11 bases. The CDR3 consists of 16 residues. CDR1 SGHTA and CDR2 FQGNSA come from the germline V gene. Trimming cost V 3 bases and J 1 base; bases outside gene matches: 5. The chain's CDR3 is CASSLAGTSGSYEQYF. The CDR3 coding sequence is TGTGCCAGCAGCTTGGCCGGGACTAGCGGATCCTACGAGCAGTACTTC.

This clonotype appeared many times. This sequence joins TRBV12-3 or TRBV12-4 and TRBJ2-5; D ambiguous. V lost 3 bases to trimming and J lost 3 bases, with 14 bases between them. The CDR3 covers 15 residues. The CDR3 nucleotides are TGTGCCAGCAGTTTTCCGAACGGCCTCAAAGAGACCCAGTACTTC. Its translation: CASSFPNGLKETQYF.